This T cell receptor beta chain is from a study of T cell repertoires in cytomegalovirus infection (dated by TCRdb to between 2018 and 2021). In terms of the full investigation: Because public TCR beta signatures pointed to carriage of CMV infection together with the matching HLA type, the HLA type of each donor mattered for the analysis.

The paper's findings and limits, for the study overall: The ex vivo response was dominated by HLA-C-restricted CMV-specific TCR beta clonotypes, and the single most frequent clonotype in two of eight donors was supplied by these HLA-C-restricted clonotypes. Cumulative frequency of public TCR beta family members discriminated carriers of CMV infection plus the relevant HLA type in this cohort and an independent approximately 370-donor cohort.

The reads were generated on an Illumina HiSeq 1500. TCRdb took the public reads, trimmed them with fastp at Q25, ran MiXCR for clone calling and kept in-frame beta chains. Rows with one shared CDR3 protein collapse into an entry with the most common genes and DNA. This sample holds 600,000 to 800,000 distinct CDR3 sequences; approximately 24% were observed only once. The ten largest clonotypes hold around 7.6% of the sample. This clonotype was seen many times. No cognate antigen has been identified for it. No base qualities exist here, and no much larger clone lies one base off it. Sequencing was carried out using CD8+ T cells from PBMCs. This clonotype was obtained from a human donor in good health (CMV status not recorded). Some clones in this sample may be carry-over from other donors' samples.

DNA sequence: TGTGCCAGCAGCTCTAAAGGGCTGGAGTATGGCTACACCTTC. Translated, this gives CASSSKGLEYGYTF. The chain is assembled from TRBV7-2 and TRBJ1-2; the D gene lacks a confident call. V is shortened by 4 bases, J by 5 bases, and the region joining them spans 14 bases. The CDR3 numbers 14 residues from cysteine through phenylalanine. The sequence is cut down to CDR3 DNA, 42 bases in frame from base 1. CDR1 and CDR2 (SGHTA, FQGNSA) derive from the germline V gene.